This section outlines one T cell receptor beta chain sequence together with its context. Original processing notes: Amplifying reference gene primers gave estimates of nucleated cell counts. Produced via immunoSEQ multiplex PCR; TCRdb's table is partial and in-frame only. The DNA gave D and trimming, while V, J and clone size come from that table. Altogether 350,000 to 450,000 clones are present, around 92% being singletons, with the ten largest covering more than 1%. The sample is drawn from a study of blood T cell repertoires in COVID-19. Study-level information: Whether acute or convalescent, the COVID-19 samples came from the United States, Italy and Spain. T cells, B-cell-depleted T cells, or PBMCs provided the cDNA or gDNA that served as material.

Sequenced: peripheral blood. This receptor was identified in a man in his forties with acute or convalescent COVID-19.

Here the CDR3 reads CASSHTGTPQGTGELFF. The CDR3 DNA follows: TGTGCCAGCAGTCACACCGGGACTCCCCAGGGCACCGGGGAGCTGTTTTTT. This chain links TRBV27 with TRBJ2-2; possibly TRBD2 for D (6 bases). In germline, CDR1 is MNHEY, CDR2 SMNVEV (reference sequence). The CDR3 is made up of 17 amino acids. With 5 bases removed from V and 4 bases from J, the gap between germline ends came to 20 bases.